This record looks at one TCR beta chain sequence and its context. This sample was included in a study of blood T cell repertoires in COVID-19. Background on the study: The origin of the acute and convalescent COVID-19 samples was the United States, Italy and Spain. In each case, the material was cDNA or gDNA derived from T cells, B-cell-depleted T cells, or PBMCs.

The germline V gene encodes CDR1 ENHRY and CDR2 SYGVKD. J was trimmed by 2 bases and V by 5 bases; bases with no gene match: 8. This CDR3 is 17 amino acids long. In the authors' workflow: Reference gene primer amplification yielded estimated nucleated cell counts. Clones were sequenced by immunoSEQ multiplex PCR, and TCRdb holds only the in-frame ones, with some missing. That table furnishes V, J and clone size, whereas the DNA furnished D and trimming. The table lists approximately 230,000 clones, around 83% of them singletons. This rearrangement joins TRBV10-3 to TRBJ2-5; 13 bases map to TRBD2. Sequencing was performed on peripheral blood. This clonotype was sampled from a man at least 80 years old with acute or convalescent COVID-19. CDR3 region: CAISPGPGLAGQETQYF. Written as DNA, the CDR3 is TGTGCCATCAGTCCGGGCCCGGGACTAGCGGGACAAGAGACCCAGTACTTC.